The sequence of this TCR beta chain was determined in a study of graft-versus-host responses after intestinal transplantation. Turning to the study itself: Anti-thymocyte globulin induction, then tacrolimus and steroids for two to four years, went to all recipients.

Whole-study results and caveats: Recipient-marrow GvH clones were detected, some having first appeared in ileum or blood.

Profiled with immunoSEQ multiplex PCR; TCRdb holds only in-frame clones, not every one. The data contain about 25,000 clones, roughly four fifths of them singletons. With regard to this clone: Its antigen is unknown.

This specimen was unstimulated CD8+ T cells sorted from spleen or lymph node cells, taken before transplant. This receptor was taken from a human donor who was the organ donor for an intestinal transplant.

CDR3 region: CATSRDEAPNNEQFF. The DNA for the CDR3 is TGTGCCACCAGCAGAGATGAGGCTCCTAACAATGAGCAGTTCTTC. V is TRBV15 and J is TRBJ2-1, with D hard to call. The V end was cut by 0 bases, the J end by 5 bases, with 11 bases between. CDR3 size: 15 residues. Germline CDR1 is LNHNV and CDR2 is YYDKDF (reference sequence).